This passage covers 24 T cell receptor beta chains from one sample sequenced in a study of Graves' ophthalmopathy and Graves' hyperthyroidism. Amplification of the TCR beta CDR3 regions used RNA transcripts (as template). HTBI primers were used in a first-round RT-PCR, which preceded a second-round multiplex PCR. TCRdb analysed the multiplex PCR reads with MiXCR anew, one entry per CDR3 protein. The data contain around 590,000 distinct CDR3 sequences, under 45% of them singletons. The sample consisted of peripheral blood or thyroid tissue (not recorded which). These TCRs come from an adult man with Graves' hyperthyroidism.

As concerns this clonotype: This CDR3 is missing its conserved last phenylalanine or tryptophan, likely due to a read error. The CDR3 protein is CSGGTGGNTGELFL. In DNA form, the CDR3 reads TGCAGCGGCGGGACAGGGGGCAACACCGGGGAGCTGTTTCTT. This chain links TRBV29-1 with TRBJ2-2, with 12 bases identical to TRBD1. The CDR3 loop spans 14 amino acids. After removal of 7 bases from V and 2 bases from J, the junction contained 2 bases not matched to a gene. Germline V gene data show CDR1 as SQVTM and CDR2 as ANQGSEA.

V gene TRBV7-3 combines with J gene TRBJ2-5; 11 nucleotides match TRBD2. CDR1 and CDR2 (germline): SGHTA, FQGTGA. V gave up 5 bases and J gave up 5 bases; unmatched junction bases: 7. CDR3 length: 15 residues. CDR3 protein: CASSPTSGTGETQYF. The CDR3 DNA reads TGTGCCAGCAGCCCGACTAGCGGGACGGGGGAGACCCAGTACTTC.

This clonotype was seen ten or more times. The DNA of the CDR3 is TGCGCCAGCAGCTTGGGACAGGGGGTCAGTTCACCCCTCCACTTT. Encoded protein: CASSLGQGVSSPLHF. V usage is TRBV5-1 and J usage is TRBJ1-6, with TRBD1 matching over 9 bases. Unmatched junction bases numbered 4, after V lost 0 bases and J lost 9 bases. The CDR3 consists of 15 residues. Germline CDR1 and CDR2: SGHRS and YFSETQ.

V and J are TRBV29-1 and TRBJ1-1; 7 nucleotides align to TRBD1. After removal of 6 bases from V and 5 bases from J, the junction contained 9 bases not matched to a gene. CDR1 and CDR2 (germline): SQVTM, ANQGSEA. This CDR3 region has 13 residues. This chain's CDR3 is CSVTNRQGTEAFF. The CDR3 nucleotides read TGCAGCGTCACGAATAGACAGGGTACTGAAGCTTTCTTT.

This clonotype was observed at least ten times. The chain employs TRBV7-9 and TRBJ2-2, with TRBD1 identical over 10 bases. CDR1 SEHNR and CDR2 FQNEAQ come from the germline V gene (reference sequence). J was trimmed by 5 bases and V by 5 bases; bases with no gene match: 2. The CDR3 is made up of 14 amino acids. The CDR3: CASSRTGGTGELFF. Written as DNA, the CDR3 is TGTGCCAGCAGCAGGACAGGGGGTACCGGGGAGCTGTTTTTT. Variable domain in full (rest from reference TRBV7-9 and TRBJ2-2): DTGVSQNPRHKITKRGQNVTFRCDPISEHNRLYWYRQTLGQGPEFLTYFQNEAQLEKSRLLSDRFSAERPKGSFSTLEIQRTEQGDSAMYLCASSRTGGTGELFFGEGSRLTVL.

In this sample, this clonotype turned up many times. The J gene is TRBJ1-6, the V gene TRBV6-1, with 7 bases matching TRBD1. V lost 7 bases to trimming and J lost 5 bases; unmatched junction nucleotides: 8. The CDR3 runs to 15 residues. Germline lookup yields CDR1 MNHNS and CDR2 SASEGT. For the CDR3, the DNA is TGTGCCAGCATAGTCTACAGGGGAGATAATTCACCCCTCCACTTT. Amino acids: CASIVYRGDNSPLHF.

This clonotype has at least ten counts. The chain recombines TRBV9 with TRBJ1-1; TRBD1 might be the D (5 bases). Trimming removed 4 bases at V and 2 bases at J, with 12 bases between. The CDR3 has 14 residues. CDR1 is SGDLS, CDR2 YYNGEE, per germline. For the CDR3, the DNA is TGTGCCAGCAGCAAGGGACGTCTCAACACTGAAGCTTTCTTT. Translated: CASSKGRLNTEAFF.

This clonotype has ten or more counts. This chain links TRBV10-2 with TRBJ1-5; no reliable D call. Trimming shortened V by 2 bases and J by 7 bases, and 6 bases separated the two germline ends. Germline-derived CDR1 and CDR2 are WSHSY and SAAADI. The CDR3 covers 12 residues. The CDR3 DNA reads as TGCGCCAGCAGTGAGCCCGAACAGCCCCAGCATTTT. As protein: CASSEPEQPQHF.

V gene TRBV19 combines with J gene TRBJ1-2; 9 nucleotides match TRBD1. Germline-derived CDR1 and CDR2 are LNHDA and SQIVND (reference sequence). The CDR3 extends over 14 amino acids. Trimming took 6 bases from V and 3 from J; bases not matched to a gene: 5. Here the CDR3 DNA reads TGTGCCAGTAGGGGACAGGGTTTACACTATGGCTACACCTTC. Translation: CASRGQGLHYGYTF. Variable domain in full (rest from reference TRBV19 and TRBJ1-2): DGGITQSPKYLFRKEGQNVTLSCEQNLNHDAMYWYRQDPGQGLRLIYYSQIVNDFQKGDIAEGYSVSREKKESFPLTVTSAQKNPTAFYLCASRGQGLHYGYTFGSGTRLTVV.

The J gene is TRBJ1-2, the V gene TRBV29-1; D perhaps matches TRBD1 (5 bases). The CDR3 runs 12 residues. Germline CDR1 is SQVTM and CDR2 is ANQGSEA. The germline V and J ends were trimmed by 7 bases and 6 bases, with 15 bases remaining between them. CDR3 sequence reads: CSASGGVNGYTF. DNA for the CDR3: TGCAGCGCAAGTGGAGGGGTGAATGGCTACACCTTC.

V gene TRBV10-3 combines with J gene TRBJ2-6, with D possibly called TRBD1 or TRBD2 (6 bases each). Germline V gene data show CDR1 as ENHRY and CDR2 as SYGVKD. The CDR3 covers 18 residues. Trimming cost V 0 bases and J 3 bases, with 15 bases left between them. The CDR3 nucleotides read TGTGCCATCAGTGAGTCGGAGGGGGAAAACTATGGGGCCAACGTCCTGACTTTC. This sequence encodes CAISESEGENYGANVLTF.

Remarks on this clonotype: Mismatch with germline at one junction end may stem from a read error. The CDR3 region is CVSSVAGGETQYF. The CDR3, as DNA: TGTGTCAGCAGCGTCGCCGGGGGGGAGACCCAGTACTTC. The J gene is TRBJ2-5, the V gene TRBV9; 7 nucleotides match TRBD2. CDR3 length: 13 amino acids. Germline V gives CDR1 SGDLS, CDR2 YYNGEE.

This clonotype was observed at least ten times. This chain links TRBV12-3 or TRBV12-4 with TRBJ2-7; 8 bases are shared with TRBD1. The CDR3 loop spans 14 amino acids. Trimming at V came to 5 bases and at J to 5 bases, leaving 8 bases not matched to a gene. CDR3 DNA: TGTGCCAGCAGTCAACCCAGGGGGCTAGACGAGCAGTACTTC. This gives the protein CASSQPRGLDEQYF.

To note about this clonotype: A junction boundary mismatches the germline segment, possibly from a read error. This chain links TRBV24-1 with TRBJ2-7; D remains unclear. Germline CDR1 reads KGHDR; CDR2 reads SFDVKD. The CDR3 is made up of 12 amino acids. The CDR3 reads CTTSNAMGEQYF. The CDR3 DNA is TGTACCACCAGTAACGCGATGGGCGAGCAGTACTTC.

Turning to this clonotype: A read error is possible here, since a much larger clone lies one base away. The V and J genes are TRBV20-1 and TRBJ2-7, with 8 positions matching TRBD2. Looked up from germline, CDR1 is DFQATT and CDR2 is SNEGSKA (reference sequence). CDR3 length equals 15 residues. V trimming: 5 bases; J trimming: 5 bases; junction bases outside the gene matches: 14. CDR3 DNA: TGCAGTGCTCCCGCTCCGAGCGGGAGTGCCCACGAGCAGTACTTC. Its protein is CSAPAPSGSAHEQYF.

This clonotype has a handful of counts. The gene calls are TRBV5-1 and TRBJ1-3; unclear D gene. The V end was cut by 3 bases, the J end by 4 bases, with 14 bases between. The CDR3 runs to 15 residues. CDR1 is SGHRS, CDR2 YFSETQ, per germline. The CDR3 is CASSSGHQPGNTIYF. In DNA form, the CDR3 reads TGCGCCAGCAGCTCAGGTCACCAGCCAGGAAACACCATATATTTT.

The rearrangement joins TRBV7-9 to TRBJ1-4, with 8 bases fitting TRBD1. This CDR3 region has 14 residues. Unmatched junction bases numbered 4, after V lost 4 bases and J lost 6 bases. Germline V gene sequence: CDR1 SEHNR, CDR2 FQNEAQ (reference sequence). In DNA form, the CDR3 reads TGTGCCAGCAGCTCACAGGGGGGGGATGAAAAACTGTTTTTT. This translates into CASSSQGGDEKLFF.

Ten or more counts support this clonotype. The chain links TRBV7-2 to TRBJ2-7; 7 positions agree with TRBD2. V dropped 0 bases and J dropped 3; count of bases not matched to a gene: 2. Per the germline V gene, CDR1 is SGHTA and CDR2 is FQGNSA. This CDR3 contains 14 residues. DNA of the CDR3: TGTGCCAGCAGCTTAGCGGCGGGGGACTACGAGCAGTACTTC. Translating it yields CASSLAAGDYEQYF.

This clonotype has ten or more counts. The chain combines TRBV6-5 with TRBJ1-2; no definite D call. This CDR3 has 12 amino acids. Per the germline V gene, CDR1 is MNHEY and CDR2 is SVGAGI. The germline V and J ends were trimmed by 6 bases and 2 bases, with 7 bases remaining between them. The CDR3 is CASRTENYGYTF. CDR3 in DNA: TGTGCCAGCAGGACGGAGAACTATGGCTACACCTTC.

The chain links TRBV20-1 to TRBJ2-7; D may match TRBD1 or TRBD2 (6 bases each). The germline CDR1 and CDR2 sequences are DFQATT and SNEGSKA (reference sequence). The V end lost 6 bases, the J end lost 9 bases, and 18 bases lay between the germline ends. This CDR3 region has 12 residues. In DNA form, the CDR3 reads TGCAGTGCGATCGGGGGCAGGGGTGGGCAGTACTTC. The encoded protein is CSAIGGRGGQYF.

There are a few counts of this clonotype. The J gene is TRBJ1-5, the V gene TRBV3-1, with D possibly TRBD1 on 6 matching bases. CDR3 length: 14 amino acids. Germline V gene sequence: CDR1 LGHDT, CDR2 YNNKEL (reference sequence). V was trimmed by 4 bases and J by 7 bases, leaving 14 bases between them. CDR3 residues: CASSRGQLGQPQHF. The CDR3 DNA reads TGTGCCAGCAGCCGTGGACAGCTCGGGCAGCCCCAGCATTTT.

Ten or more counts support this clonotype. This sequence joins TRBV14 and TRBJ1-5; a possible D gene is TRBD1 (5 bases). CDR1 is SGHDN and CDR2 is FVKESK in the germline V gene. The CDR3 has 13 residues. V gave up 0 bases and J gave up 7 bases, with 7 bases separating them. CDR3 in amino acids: CASSQDRGQPQHF. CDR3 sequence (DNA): TGTGCCAGCAGCCAAGATCGGGGCCAGCCCCAGCATTTT.

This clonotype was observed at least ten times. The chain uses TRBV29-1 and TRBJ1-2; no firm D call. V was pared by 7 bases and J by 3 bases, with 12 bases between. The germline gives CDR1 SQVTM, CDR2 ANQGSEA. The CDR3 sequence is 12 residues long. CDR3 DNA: TGCAGCGGGGGAGACAAGCACTATGGCTACACCTTC. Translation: CSGGDKHYGYTF.

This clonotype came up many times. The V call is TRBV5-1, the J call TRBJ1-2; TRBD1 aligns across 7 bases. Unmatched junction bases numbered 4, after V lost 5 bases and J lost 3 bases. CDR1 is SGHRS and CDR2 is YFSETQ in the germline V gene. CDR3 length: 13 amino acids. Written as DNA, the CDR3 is TGCGCCAGCAGGATGGGGACAGACTATGGCTACACCTTC. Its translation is CASRMGTDYGYTF.